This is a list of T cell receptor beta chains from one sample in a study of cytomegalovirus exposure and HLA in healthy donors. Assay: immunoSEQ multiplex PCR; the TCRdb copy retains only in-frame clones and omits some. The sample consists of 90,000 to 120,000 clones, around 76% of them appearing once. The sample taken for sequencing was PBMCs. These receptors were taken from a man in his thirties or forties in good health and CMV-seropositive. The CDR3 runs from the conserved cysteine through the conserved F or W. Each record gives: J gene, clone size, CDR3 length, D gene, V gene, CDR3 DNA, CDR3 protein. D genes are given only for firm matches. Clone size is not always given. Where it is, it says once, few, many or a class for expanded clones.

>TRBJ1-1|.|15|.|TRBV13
TGTGCCAGCAGCTTGTCGGGACACCTGAACACTGAAGCTTTCTTT
CASSLSGHLNTEAFF
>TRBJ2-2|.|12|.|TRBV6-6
TGTGCCAGCAGTTACCCGACCGGGGAGCTGTTTTTT
CASSYPTGELFF
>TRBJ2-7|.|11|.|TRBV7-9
TGTTCCAGCAGCTTCGACAACGAGCAGTACTTC
CSSSFDNEQYF
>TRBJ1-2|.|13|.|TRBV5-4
TGTGCCAGCAGCTTTCAGGGAACTGGTGGCTACACCTTC
CASSFQGTGGYTF
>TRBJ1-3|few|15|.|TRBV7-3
TGTGCCAGCAGCCGCCAAGGGGGGGCTGGAAACACCATATATTTT
CASSRQGGAGNTIYF
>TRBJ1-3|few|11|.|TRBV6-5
TGTGCCAGCAGACAGGGAAACACCATATATTTT
CASRQGNTIYF
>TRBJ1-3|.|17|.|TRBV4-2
TGTGCCAGCAGCCCCGGTCAGGACTATCTCTTTGGAAACACCATATATTTT
CASSPGQDYLFGNTIYF
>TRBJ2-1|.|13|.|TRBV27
TGTGCCAGCAGTTTGGACAGCAGGTTGGAGCAGTTCTTC
CASSLDSRLEQFF
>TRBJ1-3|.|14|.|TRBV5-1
TGCGCCAGCAGAGAGGGCCTCTCTGGAAACACCATATATTTT
CASREGLSGNTIYF
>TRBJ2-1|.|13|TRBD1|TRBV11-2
TGTGCCAGCAGCACCCACAGGGGTGGCGTGCAGTTCTTC
CASSTHRGGVQFF
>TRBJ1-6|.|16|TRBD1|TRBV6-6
TGTGCCAGCAGTTACGAGGGACAGGGGGCGTATTCACCCCTCCACTTT
CASSYEGQGAYSPLHF
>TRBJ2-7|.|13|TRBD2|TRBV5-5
TGTGCCAGCAGCTTGTATGGGGGGGACGAGCAGTACTTC
CASSLYGGDEQYF
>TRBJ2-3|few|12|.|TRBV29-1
TGCAGCGTTGAAGTTGAAGCAAATACGCAGTATTTT
CSVEVEANTQYF
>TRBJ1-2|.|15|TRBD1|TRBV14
TGTGCCAGCAGCCAAGCCGGGACAGGGTCCTATGGCTACACCTTC
CASSQAGTGSYGYTF
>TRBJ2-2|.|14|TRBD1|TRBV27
TGTGCCACCCAACAGGGGATCAACACCGGGGAGCTGTTTTTT
CATQQGINTGELFF
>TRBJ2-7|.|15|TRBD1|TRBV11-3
TGTGCCAGCAGCTTAGAAGGGACAGGGTCCTACGAGCAGTACTTC
CASSLEGTGSYEQYF
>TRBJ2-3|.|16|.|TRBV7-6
TGTGCCAGCAGCCCCCGGACTACCGGGGTCGCGGATACGCAGTATTTT
CASSPRTTGVADTQYF
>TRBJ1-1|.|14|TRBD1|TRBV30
TGTGCCTCGGGGGGGGACAGGGGGTCCACTGAAGCTTTCTTT
CASGGDRGSTEAFF
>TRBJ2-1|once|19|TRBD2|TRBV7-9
TGTGCCAGCAGCTTAGCAGGTCTAGCGGGGGTCCCAGGGTACAATGAGCAGTTCTTC
CASSLAGLAGVPGYNEQFF